This T cell receptor (beta chain) was captured by sequencing in a study of cytomegalovirus exposure and HLA in healthy donors. 13 Jbeta primers and 60 Vbeta primers were used for the PCR. The assay was immunoSEQ multiplex PCR, and TCRdb's table has in-frame clones only and misses some. The listing records under 200,000 clones. Findings of the study overall: Altogether, 150 to 200 TCR beta chains were recorded as cytomegalovirus-associated.

Remarks on this clone: What it binds is unknown.

This sequence originates from a man younger than 40 in good health and CMV-seronegative. Source material: PBMCs.

The DNA of the CDR3 is TGTGCCAGCAGCTCTAGGTACAATGAGCAGTTCTTC. Protein product: CASSSRYNEQFF. V and J are TRBV11-2 and TRBJ2-1; D call uncertain. Germline loops: CDR1 SGHAT, CDR2 FQNNGV. The CDR3 has 12 amino acids. V gave up 4 bases and J gave up 4 bases, with 5 bases separating them.